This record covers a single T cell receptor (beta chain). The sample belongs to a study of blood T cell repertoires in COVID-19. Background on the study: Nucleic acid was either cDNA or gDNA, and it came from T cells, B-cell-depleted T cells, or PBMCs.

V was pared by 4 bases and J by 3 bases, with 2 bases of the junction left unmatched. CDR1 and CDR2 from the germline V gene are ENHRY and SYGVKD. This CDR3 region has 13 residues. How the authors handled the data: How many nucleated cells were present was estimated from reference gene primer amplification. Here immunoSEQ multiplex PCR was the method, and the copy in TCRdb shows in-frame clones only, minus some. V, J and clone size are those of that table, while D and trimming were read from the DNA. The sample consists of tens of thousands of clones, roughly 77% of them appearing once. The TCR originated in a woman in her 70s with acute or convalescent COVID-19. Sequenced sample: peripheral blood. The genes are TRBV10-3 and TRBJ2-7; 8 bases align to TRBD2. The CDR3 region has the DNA TGTGCCATCAGTGTCGGGGGGGTCTACGAGCAGTACTTC. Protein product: CAISVGGVYEQYF.